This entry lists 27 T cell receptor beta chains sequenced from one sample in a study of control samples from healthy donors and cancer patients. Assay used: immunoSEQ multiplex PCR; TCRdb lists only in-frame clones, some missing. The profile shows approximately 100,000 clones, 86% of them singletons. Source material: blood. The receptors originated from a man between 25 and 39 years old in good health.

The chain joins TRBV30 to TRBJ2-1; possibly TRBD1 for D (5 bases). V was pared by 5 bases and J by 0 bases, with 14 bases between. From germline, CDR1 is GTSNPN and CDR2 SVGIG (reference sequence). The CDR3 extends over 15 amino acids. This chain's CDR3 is CAWGALHASYNEQFF. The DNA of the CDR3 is TGTGCCTGGGGGGCCCTACATGCCTCCTACAATGAGCAGTTCTTC. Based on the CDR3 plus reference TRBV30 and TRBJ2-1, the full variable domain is SQTIHQWPATLVQPVGSPLSLECTVEGTSNPNLYWYRQAAGRGLQLLFYSVGIGQISSEVPQNLSASRPQDRQFILSSKKLLLSDSGFYLCAWGALHASYNEQFFGPGTRLTVL.

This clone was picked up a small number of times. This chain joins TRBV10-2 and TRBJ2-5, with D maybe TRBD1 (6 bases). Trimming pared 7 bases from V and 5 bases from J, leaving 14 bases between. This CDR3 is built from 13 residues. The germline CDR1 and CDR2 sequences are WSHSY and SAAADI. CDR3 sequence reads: CASTKNRAETQYF. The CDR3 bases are TGCGCCAGCACCAAAAACAGGGCCGAGACCCAGTACTTC.

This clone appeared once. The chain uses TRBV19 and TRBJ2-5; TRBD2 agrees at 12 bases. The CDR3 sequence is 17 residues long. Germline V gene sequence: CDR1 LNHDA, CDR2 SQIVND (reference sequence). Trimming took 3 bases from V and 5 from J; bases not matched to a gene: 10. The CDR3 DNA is TGTGCCAGTAGTATCCCGGGACTAGCGGGTGTTAGTGAGACCCAGTACTTC. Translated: CASSIPGLAGVSETQYF.

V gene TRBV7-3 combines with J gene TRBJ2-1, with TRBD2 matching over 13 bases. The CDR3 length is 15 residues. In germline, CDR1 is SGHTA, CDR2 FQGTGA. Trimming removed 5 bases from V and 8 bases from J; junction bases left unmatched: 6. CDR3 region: CASSQTSGGADEQFF. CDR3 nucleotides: TGTGCCAGCAGCCAAACTAGCGGGGGGGCGGATGAGCAGTTCTTC.

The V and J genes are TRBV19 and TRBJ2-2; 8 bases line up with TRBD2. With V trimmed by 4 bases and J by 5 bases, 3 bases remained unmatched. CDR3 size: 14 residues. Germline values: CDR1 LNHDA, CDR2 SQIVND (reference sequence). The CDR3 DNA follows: TGTGCCAGTAGTAACGGGGGGGGGACCGGGGAGCTGTTTTTT. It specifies CASSNGGGTGELFF. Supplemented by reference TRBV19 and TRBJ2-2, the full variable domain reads DGGITQSPKYLFRKEGQNVTLSCEQNLNHDAMYWYRQDPGQGLRLIYYSQIVNDFQKGDIAEGYSVSREKKESFPLTVTSAQKNPTAFYLCASSNGGGTGELFFGEGSRLTVL.

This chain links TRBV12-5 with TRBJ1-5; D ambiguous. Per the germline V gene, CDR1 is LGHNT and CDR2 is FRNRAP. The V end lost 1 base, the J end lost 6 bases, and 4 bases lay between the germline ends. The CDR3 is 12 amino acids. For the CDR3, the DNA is TGTGCTAGTGGTTTGGACGGTCAGCCCCAGCATTTT. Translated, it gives CASGLDGQPQHF.

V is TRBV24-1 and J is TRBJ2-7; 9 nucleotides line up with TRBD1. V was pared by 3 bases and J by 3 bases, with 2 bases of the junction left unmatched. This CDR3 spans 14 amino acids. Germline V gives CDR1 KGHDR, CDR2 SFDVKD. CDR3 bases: TGTGCCACCAGTGATCCGGGACAGGGCTACGAGCAGTACTTC. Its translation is CATSDPGQGYEQYF.

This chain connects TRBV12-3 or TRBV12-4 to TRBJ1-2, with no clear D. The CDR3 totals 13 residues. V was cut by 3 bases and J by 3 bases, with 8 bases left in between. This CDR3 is CASSFSRDYGYTF. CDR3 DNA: TGTGCCAGCAGTTTTAGTCGGGACTATGGCTACACCTTC.

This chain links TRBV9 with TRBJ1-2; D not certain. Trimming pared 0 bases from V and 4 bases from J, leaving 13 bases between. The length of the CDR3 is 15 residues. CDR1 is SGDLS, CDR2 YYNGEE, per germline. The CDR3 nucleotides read TGTGCCAGCAGCGTAGGGGCCGCCGAATTCTATGGCTACACCTTC. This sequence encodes CASSVGAAEFYGYTF.

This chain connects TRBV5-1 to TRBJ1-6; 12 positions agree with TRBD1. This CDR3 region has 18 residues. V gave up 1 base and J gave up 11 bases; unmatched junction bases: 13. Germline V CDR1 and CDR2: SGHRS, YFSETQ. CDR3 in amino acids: CASSLTSTGTGGGAPLHF. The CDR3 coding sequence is TGCGCCAGCAGCTTGACCTCTACCGGGACAGGGGGCGGTGCACCCCTCCACTTT. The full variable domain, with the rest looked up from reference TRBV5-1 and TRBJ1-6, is KAGVTQTPRYLIKTRGQQVTLSCSPISGHRSVSWYQQTPGQGLQFLFEYFSETQRNKGNFPGRFSGRQFSNSRSEMNVSTLELGDSALYLCASSLTSTGTGGGAPLHFGNGTRLTVT.

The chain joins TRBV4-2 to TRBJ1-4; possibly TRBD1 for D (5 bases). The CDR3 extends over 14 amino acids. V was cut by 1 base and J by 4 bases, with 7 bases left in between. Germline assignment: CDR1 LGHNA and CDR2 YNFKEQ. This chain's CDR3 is CASSQAGHNEKLFF. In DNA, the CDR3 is TGTGCCAGCAGCCAAGCGGGGCATAATGAAAAACTGTTTTTT.

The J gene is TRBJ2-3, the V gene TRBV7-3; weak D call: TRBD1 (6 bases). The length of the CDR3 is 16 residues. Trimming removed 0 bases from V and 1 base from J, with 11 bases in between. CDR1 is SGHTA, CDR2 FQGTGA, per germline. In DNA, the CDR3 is TGTGCCAGCAGCTTAACGTTACGACAGGGCACAGATACGCAGTATTTT. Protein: CASSLTLRQGTDTQYF.

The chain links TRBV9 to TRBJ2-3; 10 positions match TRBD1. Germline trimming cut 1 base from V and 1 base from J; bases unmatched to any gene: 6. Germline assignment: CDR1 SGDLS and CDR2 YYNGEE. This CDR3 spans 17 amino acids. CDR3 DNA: TGTGCCAGCAGCGTACGAGACAGGGGGCAGGGCACAGATACGCAGTATTTT. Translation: CASSVRDRGQGTDTQYF.

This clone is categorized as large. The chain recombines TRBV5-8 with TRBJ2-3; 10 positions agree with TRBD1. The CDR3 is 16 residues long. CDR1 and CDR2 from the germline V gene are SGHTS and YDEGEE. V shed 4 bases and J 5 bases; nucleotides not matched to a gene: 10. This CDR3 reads CASSTPGQGFEDTQYF. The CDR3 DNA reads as TGTGCCAGCAGCACCCCGGGACAGGGGTTTGAAGATACGCAGTATTTT.

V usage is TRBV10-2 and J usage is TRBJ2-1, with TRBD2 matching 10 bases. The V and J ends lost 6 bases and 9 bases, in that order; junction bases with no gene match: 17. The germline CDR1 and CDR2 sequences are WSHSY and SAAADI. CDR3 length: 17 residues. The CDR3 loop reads CASRALILAGPGGEQFF. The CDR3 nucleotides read TGCGCCAGCAGGGCGCTGATACTAGCGGGGCCCGGCGGTGAGCAGTTCTTC.

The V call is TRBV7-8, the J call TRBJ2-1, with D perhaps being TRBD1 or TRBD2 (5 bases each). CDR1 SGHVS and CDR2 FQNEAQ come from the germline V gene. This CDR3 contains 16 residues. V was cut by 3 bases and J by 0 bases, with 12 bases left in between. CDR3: CASSLGEWSSYNEQFF. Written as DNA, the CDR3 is TGTGCCAGCAGCTTGGGGGAATGGAGCTCCTACAATGAGCAGTTCTTC.

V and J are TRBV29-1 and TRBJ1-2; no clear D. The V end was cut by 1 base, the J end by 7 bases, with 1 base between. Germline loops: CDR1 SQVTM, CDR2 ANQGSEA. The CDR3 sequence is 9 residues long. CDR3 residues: CSVEGGYTF. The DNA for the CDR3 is TGCAGCGTTGAAGGTGGCTACACCTTC.

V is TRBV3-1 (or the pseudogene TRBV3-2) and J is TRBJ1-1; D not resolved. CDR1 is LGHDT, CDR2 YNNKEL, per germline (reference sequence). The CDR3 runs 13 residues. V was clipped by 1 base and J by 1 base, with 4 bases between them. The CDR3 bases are TGTGCCAGCAGCCAAGTCGAGAACACTGAAGCTTTCTTT. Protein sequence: CASSQVENTEAFF.

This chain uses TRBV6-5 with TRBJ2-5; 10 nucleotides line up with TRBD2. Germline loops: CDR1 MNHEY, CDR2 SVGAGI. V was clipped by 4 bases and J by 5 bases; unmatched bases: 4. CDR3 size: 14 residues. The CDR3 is CASSWGTSEETQYF. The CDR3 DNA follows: TGTGCCAGCAGTTGGGGGACTAGCGAGGAGACCCAGTACTTC.

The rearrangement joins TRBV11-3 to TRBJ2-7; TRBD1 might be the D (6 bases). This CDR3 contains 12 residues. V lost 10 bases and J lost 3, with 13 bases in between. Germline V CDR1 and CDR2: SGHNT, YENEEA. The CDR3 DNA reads TGTGCCACCCGACAGGTCATCTACGAGCAGTACGTC. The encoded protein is CATRQVIYEQYV.

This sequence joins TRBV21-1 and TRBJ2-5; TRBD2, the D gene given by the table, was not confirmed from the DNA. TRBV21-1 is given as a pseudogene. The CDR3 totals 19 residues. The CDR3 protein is CASSNLQRPPGLASETQYF. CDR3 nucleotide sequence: TGTGCCAGCAGCAACCTTCAGAGGCCCCCGGGACTAGCGTCGGAGACCCAGTACTTC.

CDR3 region: CASSPVGGDSDTQYF. In DNA form, the CDR3 reads TGTGCCAGCAGCCCAGTTGGGGGGGATTCGGATACGCAGTATTTT. J is TRBJ2-3 and V is TRBV7-3; TRBD2 agrees at 7 bases. The CDR3 consists of 15 residues. V lost 5 bases to trimming and J lost 6 bases; unmatched junction nucleotides: 11. Per germline, CDR1 SGHTA and CDR2 FQGTGA.

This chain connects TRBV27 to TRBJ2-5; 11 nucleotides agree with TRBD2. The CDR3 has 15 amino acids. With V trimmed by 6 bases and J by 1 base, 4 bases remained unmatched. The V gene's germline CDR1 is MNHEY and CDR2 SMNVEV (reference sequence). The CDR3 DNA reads TGTGCCAGCAGATCTAGCGGGGGGACCCAAGAGACCCAGTACTTC. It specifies CASRSSGGTQETQYF.

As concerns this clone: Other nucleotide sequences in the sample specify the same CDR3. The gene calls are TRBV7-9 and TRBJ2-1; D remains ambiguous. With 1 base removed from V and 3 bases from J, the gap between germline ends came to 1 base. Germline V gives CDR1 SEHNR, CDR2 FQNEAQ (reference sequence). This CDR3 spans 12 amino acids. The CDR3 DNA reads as TGTGCCAGCAGCTTAGACTACAATGAGCAGTTCTTC. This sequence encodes CASSLDYNEQFF.

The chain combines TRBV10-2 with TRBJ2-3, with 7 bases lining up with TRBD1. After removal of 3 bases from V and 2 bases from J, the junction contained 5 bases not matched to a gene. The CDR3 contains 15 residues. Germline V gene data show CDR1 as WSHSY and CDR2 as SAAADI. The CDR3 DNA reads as TGCGCCAGCAGTGACCGGGACAGTGCCACAGATACGCAGTATTTT. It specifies CASSDRDSATDTQYF.

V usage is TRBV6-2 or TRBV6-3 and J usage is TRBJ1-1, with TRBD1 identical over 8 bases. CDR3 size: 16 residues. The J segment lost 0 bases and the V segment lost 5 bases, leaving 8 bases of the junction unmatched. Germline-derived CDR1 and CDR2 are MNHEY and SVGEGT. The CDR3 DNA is TGTGCCAGCAGTACCGAGGGCAGGGGGCTGAACACTGAAGCTTTCTTT. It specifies CASSTEGRGLNTEAFF.

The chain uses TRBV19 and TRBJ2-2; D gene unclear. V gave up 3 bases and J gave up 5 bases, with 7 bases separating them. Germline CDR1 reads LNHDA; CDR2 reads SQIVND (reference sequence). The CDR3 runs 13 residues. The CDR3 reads CASSIWGTGELFF. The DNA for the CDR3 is TGTGCCAGTAGTATCTGGGGAACCGGGGAGCTGTTTTTT.